This passage covers 32 T cell receptor beta chains from one sample sequenced in a study of T cells in Graves' hyperthyroidism and ophthalmopathy. Amplification targeted TCR beta CDR3 regions from RNA transcripts. With the HTBI primer set, the TCR CDR3 went through a first round of RT-PCR. In TCRdb, the multiplex PCR reads were re-called with MiXCR into one record per CDR3 protein. The sample consists of a few hundred thousand distinct CDR3 sequences, around a fifth of them appearing once. The specimen was blood. These receptors were taken from a woman in her seventies with Graves' ophthalmopathy.

This clonotype was detected only a few times. This chain joins TRBV6-5 and TRBJ1-6; no clear D gene. This CDR3 region has 16 residues. Germline CDR1 and CDR2: MNHEY and SVGAGI. V gave up 0 bases and J gave up 4 bases, with 10 bases separating them. The CDR3 sequence is CASSYSLAEYNSPLHF. CDR3 in DNA: TGTGCCAGCAGTTACTCGTTGGCGGAGTATAATTCACCCCTCCACTTT.

This clonotype was seen a handful of times. The CDR3 reads CATSSQTLAAGELFF. The CDR3, as DNA: TGTGCCACCAGCAGCCAGACCTTGGCGGCCGGGGAGCTGTTTTTT. The rearrangement links TRBV15 to TRBJ2-2; D unclear. CDR1 is LNHNV and CDR2 is YYDKDF in the germline V gene (reference sequence). Trimming cost V 3 bases and J 6 bases, with 14 bases left between them. The CDR3 has 15 amino acids.

This clonotype was recorded at least ten times. The chain links TRBV15 to TRBJ1-1; the D gene is possibly TRBD1 (5 bases). The CDR3 runs 17 residues. The germline gives CDR1 LNHNV, CDR2 YYDKDF (reference sequence). V was cut by 3 bases and J by 1 base, with 18 bases left in between. DNA of the CDR3: TGTGCCACCAGCAGTCGTGTCTCGGGCACAGGGAACACTGAAGCTTTCTTT. The encoded protein is CATSSRVSGTGNTEAFF.

This clonotype was seen repeatedly, ten times or more. The chain uses TRBV27 and TRBJ1-2, with 8 bases lining up with TRBD1. CDR1 MNHEY and CDR2 SMNVEV come from the germline V gene (reference sequence). The CDR3 totals 13 residues. V lost 6 bases and J lost 7; bases outside the gene matches: 7. The chain's CDR3 is CASRTGALRGYTF. CDR3 nucleotides: TGTGCCAGCAGGACAGGGGCCTTACGTGGCTACACCTTC.

The chain recombines TRBV20-1 with TRBJ1-2; D remains unclear. Germline CDR1 reads DFQATT; CDR2 reads SNEGSKA (reference sequence). The CDR3 is 14 residues long. The CDR3 sequence is CSALRVNANYGYTF. The CDR3 DNA is TGCAGCGCCCTAAGGGTCAACGCTAACTATGGCTACACCTTC.

This clonotype has more than one count but fewer than ten. This CDR3 is CASSRGTGDSPLHF. In nucleotides, the CDR3 is TGTGCCAGCAGCCGAGGGACAGGGGATTCACCCCTCCACTTT. The rearrangement links TRBV3-1 to TRBJ1-6; the match to TRBD1 covers 10 bases. There are 14 residues in the CDR3. Germline assignment: CDR1 LGHDT and CDR2 YNNKEL (reference sequence). J lost 8 bases, V lost 4 bases, and 2 bases had no gene match.

The chain uses TRBV7-2 and TRBJ1-5, with a weak D call TRBD1 (5 bases). The V and J ends lost 4 bases and 3 bases respectively, with 13 bases between them. The germline CDR1 and CDR2 sequences are SGHTA and FQGNSA. This CDR3 has 15 amino acids. The CDR3 region has the DNA TGTGCCAGCAGCTCCGTGTCAGGGCTCAATCAGCCCCAGCATTTT. Translation gives CASSSVSGLNQPQHF.

The rearrangement links TRBV6-1 to TRBJ2-3, with 10 bases that match TRBD1. In germline, CDR1 is MNHNS, CDR2 SASEGT. Trimming cost V 6 bases and J 4 bases; bases outside gene matches: 4. The CDR3 spans 14 residues. The CDR3 protein is CASSRGQGSDTQYF. The CDR3 DNA follows: TGTGCCAGCAGCAGGGGACAGGGGTCAGATACGCAGTATTTT.

The gene calls are TRBV6-1 and TRBJ2-7; D is tentatively TRBD1 or TRBD2 (5 bases each). The germline CDR1 and CDR2 sequences are MNHNS and SASEGT. CDR3 length: 15 residues. V was trimmed by 5 bases and J by 1 base, leaving 15 bases between them. CDR3 nucleotides: TGTGCCAGCAGTCTCGGGACCGGGCGGTCCTACGAGCAGTACTTC. Encoded protein: CASSLGTGRSYEQYF.

This clonotype was detected once. The chain has TRBV3-1 and TRBJ1-1; 8 bases are shared with TRBD1. V shed 4 bases and J 10 bases; nucleotides not matched to a gene: 17. The CDR3 has 16 residues. CDR1 and CDR2 (germline): LGHDT, YNNKEL (reference sequence). CDR3 residues: CASSPTGGVLRVGAFF. CDR3 DNA: TGTGCCAGCAGCCCAACAGGGGGAGTTTTAAGAGTGGGAGCTTTCTTT.

This clonotype was detected only a few times. The chain couples TRBV5-1 to TRBJ2-1; no firm D call. The CDR3 loop spans 15 amino acids. V shed 0 bases and J shed 4 bases, with 11 bases lying between them. Per the germline V gene, CDR1 is SGHRS and CDR2 is YFSETQ. The CDR3 DNA reads TGCGCCAGCAGCTTGGTAGCTGGCCATTACAATGAGCAGTTCTTC. It translates to CASSLVAGHYNEQFF.

This clonotype has just a few counts. V is TRBV6-1 and J is TRBJ2-6, with TRBD1 identical over 10 bases. V was pared by 4 bases and J by 0 bases, with 3 bases of the junction left unmatched. Germline V CDR1 and CDR2: MNHNS, SASEGT. This CDR3 contains 17 residues. CDR3: CASSAGQGFSGANVLTF. The CDR3 DNA follows: TGTGCCAGCAGTGCGGGACAGGGGTTCTCTGGGGCCAACGTCCTGACTTTC.

This clonotype was counted ten times or more. The chain recombines TRBV6-1 with TRBJ2-3; D is perhaps TRBD2 (5 bases). Germline loops: CDR1 MNHNS, CDR2 SASEGT. CDR3 length equals 15 residues. V shed 3 bases and J shed 1 base, with 11 bases lying between them. For the CDR3, the DNA is TGTGCCAGCAGTGAGTCGAGGGCGGGCACAGATACGCAGTATTTT. This codes for CASSESRAGTDTQYF.

This clonotype came up many times. The rearrangement joins TRBV12-3 or TRBV12-4 to TRBJ1-2; TRBD1 agrees at 8 bases. Trimming removed 4 bases from V and 4 bases from J; junction bases left unmatched: 2. The CDR3 has 13 amino acids. For the CDR3, the DNA is TGTGCCAGCAGTTCGGACAGGGTCTATGGCTACACCTTC. Translation gives CASSSDRVYGYTF.

This clonotype was counted only a few times. This chain connects TRBV9 to TRBJ2-7; TRBD1 matches at 11 bases. V dropped 3 bases and J dropped 6; count of bases not matched to a gene: 2. This CDR3 is built from 13 residues. The germline V gene has CDR1 SGDLS and CDR2 YYNGEE. The CDR3 region is CASSAGQGGEQYF. The CDR3 DNA reads as TGTGCCAGCAGCGCGGGACAGGGGGGCGAGCAGTACTTC.

This clonotype was detected a few times. This chain joins TRBV12-3 or TRBV12-4 and TRBJ1-2; TRBD1 matches 7 bases. The CDR3 length is 12 residues. V lost 5 bases, J lost 8 bases, and 5 bases stayed unmatched. CDR3 coding DNA: TGTGCCAGCAGTATGACAGGGCCCGGCTACACCTTC. This translates into CASSMTGPGYTF.

This chain uses TRBV7-2 with TRBJ2-2; D possibly corresponds to TRBD2 (7 bases). Trimming took 5 bases from V and 1 from J, leaving 17 bases between them. This CDR3 region has 17 residues. CDR1 and CDR2 (germline): SGHTA, FQGNSA. CDR3 protein: CASSGGGGGLNTGELFF. CDR3 sequence (DNA): TGTGCCAGCAGCGGGGGGGGGGGGGGGCTGAACACCGGGGAGCTGTTTTTT. Together with reference TRBV7-2 and TRBJ2-2, the CDR3 gives the full variable domain: GAGVSQSPSNKVTEKGKDVELRCDPISGHTALYWYRQSLGQGLEFLIYFQGNSAPDKSGLPSDRFSAERTGGSVSTLTIQRTQQEDSAVYLCASSGGGGGLNTGELFFGEGSRLTVL.

The rearrangement uses TRBV12-3 or TRBV12-4 and TRBJ1-6; a weak D match, TRBD1 (6 bases). V lost 5 bases, J lost 2 bases, and 10 bases lay in between. There are 15 residues in the CDR3. The CDR3 is CASSRGGAYNSPLHF. For the CDR3, the DNA is TGTGCCAGCAGTCGGGGGGGCGCCTATAATTCACCCCTCCACTTT.

CDR3 amino acids: CAWRPLTGELFF. The CDR3 coding sequence is TGTGCCTGGCGGCCACTCACCGGGGAGCTGTTTTTT. The J gene is TRBJ2-2, the V gene TRBV30; D gene ambiguous. This CDR3 contains 12 residues. Deletions cut 5 bases from V and 4 bases from J, with 8 bases between. Germline values: CDR1 GTSNPN, CDR2 SVGIG (reference sequence).

The chain employs TRBV6-5 and TRBJ2-5; D may be TRBD2 (5 bases). The CDR3 length is 16 residues. Germline V gene sequence: CDR1 MNHEY, CDR2 SVGAGI. Trimming left V 2 bases short and J 4 bases short, with 17 bases between. CDR3: CASSYEYGSPGETQYF. The CDR3 nucleotides are TGTGCCAGCAGTTACGAGTATGGGAGTCCGGGAGAGACCCAGTACTTC.

The J gene is TRBJ2-5, the V gene TRBV6-5, with 9 bases aligning to TRBD2. The CDR3 is made up of 15 amino acids. The ends lost 6 bases at V and 7 bases at J; junction bases unmatched: 12. CDR1 and CDR2 from the germline V gene are MNHEY and SVGAGI. The CDR3 loop reads CASSYSGRHEGTQYF. The CDR3 bases are TGTGCCAGCAGCTATAGCGGGAGACATGAAGGGACCCAGTACTTC.

This clonotype has at least ten counts. The V and J genes are TRBV12-3 or TRBV12-4 and TRBJ1-2; 7 bases map to TRBD1. The CDR3 loop spans 13 amino acids. V shed 5 bases, J shed 6 bases, and the junction held 6 bases outside the gene matches. CDR3 in DNA: TGTGCCAGCAGTGCGACAGGGACGAATGGCTACACCTTC. Residues: CASSATGTNGYTF.

A remark on this clonotype: A clone one base away is much larger, so this may be a read error. The V and J genes are TRBV11-2 and TRBJ2-7; D perhaps matches TRBD2 (5 bases). The CDR3 runs to 17 residues. CDR1 SGHAT and CDR2 FQNNGV come from the germline V gene. CDR3 sequence: CASGLAALRAPSYEQYF. CDR3 nucleotide sequence: TGTGCCAGCGGCTTAGCAGCTTTGAGGGCGCCTTCCTACGAGCAGTACTTC.

This clonotype was counted only a few times. The rearrangement uses TRBV28 and TRBJ1-2; 7 bases match TRBD1. The CDR3 totals 14 residues. Germline trimming cut 10 bases from V and 2 bases from J; bases unmatched to any gene: 10. Germline CDR1 MDHEN, CDR2 SYDVKM. The CDR3: CATSSTGLNYGYTF. CDR3 sequence (DNA): TGTGCCACCTCTTCGACAGGGCTAAACTATGGCTACACCTTC.

The chain uses TRBV7-9 and TRBJ1-2; 7 bases line up with TRBD1. The CDR3 loop spans 16 amino acids. Germline assignment: CDR1 SEHNR and CDR2 FQNEAQ (reference sequence). With 8 bases clipped from V and 2 bases from J, the junction kept 14 bases outside the gene matches. The CDR3 sequence: CASENRGQLDNYGYTF. CDR3 sequence (DNA): TGTGCCAGCGAAAACAGGGGACAATTGGACAACTATGGCTACACCTTC.

The chain is built from TRBV20-1 and TRBJ1-1, with D possibly being TRBD1 (6 bases). The ends were cut back, 6 bases at V and 4 bases at J, with 18 bases in the middle. The CDR3 consists of 14 residues. Germline loops: CDR1 DFQATT, CDR2 SNEGSKA (reference sequence). The CDR3 protein is CSAVRGGKATEAFF. DNA for the CDR3: TGCAGTGCCGTTAGGGGGGGCAAGGCCACTGAAGCTTTCTTT.

The genes are TRBV19 and TRBJ1-2, with D hard to call. Germline-derived CDR1 and CDR2 are LNHDA and SQIVND (reference sequence). Trimming removed 0 bases at V and 8 bases at J, with 7 bases between. The CDR3 is made up of 12 amino acids. CDR3 bases: TGTGCCAGTAGTATAGACGTGGTCGGCTACACCTTC. Translation: CASSIDVVGYTF.

The chain carries TRBV20-1 and TRBJ2-5; D ambiguous. Germline loops: CDR1 DFQATT, CDR2 SNEGSKA (reference sequence). V lost 3 bases to trimming and J lost 4 bases, with 15 bases between them. This CDR3 spans 14 amino acids. The CDR3 region is CSARGGSGLETQYF. DNA of the CDR3: TGCAGTGCTAGGGGTGGGTCGGGCTTAGAGACCCAGTACTTC.

The chain has TRBV5-1 and TRBJ2-3; TRBD1 or TRBD2 may be the D gene (5 bases each). Trimming took 0 bases from V and 11 from J, leaving 13 bases between them. Per germline, CDR1 SGHRS and CDR2 YFSETQ. This CDR3 comprises 13 residues. The CDR3: CASSLGGTTGQYF. DNA of the CDR3: TGCGCCAGCAGCTTGGGGGGGACGACCGGGCAGTATTTT. The full variable domain, rest sourced from reference TRBV5-1 and TRBJ2-3, is KAGVTQTPRYLIKTRGQQVTLSCSPISGHRSVSWYQQTPGQGLQFLFEYFSETQRNKGNFPGRFSGRQFSNSRSEMNVSTLELGDSALYLCASSLGGTTGQYFGPGTRLTVL.

This clonotype has a count of ten or more. The rearrangement uses TRBV27 and TRBJ2-4, with 8 bases fitting TRBD2. The CDR3 length is 14 residues. J lost 5 bases, V lost 3 bases, and 3 bases had no gene match. The germline gives CDR1 MNHEY, CDR2 SMNVEV (reference sequence). The CDR3 is CASSFSGSENIQYF. CDR3 sequence (DNA): TGTGCCAGCAGTTTCAGCGGGAGTGAAAACATTCAGTACTTC.

This clonotype was counted a few times. This chain links TRBV28 with TRBJ2-6; 8 positions agree with TRBD2. Germline CDR1 is MDHEN and CDR2 is SYDVKM. The ends lost 4 bases at V and 1 base at J; junction bases unmatched: 9. This CDR3 has 18 residues. This CDR3 is CASSYAGGAWSGANVLTF. DNA of the CDR3: TGTGCCAGCAGTTATGCGGGGGGCGCTTGGTCTGGGGCCAACGTCCTGACTTTC.

The chain couples TRBV12-3 or TRBV12-4 to TRBJ1-5; the D is unclear. This CDR3 is built from 12 residues. V was pared by 0 bases and J by 9 bases, with 6 bases between. CDR3 loop: CASSLALRPQHF. The DNA of the CDR3 is TGTGCCAGCAGTTTAGCCCTTCGGCCCCAGCATTTT.